The sequence of this TCR beta chain was determined in a study of blood T cell repertoires in COVID-19 (dated by TCRdb to about 2020). Context from the whole study: Samples from collaborators originated in the United States, Italy and Spain and spanned both the acute and convalescent phases of COVID-19. The material from the prospective study consisted of cDNA or gDNA derived from T cells, B-cell-depleted T cells, or PBMCs. The samples were drawn from the first 160 participants of the ongoing ImmuneRACE study and from roughly 1,300 subjects provided by 6 global collaborators. The repertoires were released in a freely available public database meant as a resource for research on the immune response to SARS-CoV-2. Subjects who had been exposed to COVID-19, were actively infected with it, or had recovered from it provided the deeply sampled blood TCRbeta repertoires that made up the dataset. HLA class I and class II types, where available, came from metadata supplied by the sample provider rather than from assay-based typing. A de-identified subject ID, COVID-19 status, age in years and sex were almost always included in the sample metadata. Overall study results and their limits: The amount of clinical and demographic metadata varied by source and participant and was provided uncurated.

Whole blood was collected in K2EDTA tubes by collaborating institutions according to the institutions' own protocols. For TCRbeta analysis, collaborators shipped samples as frozen whole blood, isolated PBMCs, or DNA extracted from either of those sample types. TCRbeta CDR3 regions were amplified from genomic DNA using the immunoSEQ Assay, a bias-controlled multiplex PCR. Per the original workflow: The number of nucleated cells in each sample was estimated by amplification of reference gene primers within the assay. To quantify the absolute abundance of each unique TCRbeta CDR3 rearrangement, sequence reads were collapsed and filtered. For each sample, productive Simpson clonality was calculated by taking the square root of Simpson's diversity index across productive rearrangements. TCRdb stores this immuneACCESS table with in-frame sequences only. Part of the clones is absent; in the studies checked, under half of the shortfall reflects unresolved V genes, and no reason is known for the rest. V and J calls and clone size follow that table, whereas D and trimming were derived from the DNA. The sample profile shows hundreds of thousands of clones; just under 85% of them were found once. Approximately 4.1% of the sample goes to the ten largest clones.

Worth noting for this clone: The clone's antigen remains unknown. No base-level quality is on record; no much larger clone is a single base apart.

Germline trimming: 10 bases from V, 6 bases from J; junction bases outside gene matches: 4. CDR1 and CDR2 are drawn from the germline V gene (reference sequence): LNHDA, SQIVND. The CDR3 has 14 amino acids, counting the end cysteine and phenylalanine. The read is trimmed to its CDR3 DNA, 42 bases read in frame from base 1. This receptor was taken from a woman in her 50s with active or convalescent COVID-19. The V and J genes are TRBV19 and TRBJ2-2; 14 bases in the junction line up with TRBD2. Sequenced sample: peripheral blood. The sequenced DNA is TGTGCCACCTCGGGACTAGCGGGAGCCGGGGAGCTGTTTTTT. This is translated as CATSGLAGAGELFF. With the portions outside the CDR3 filled from the reference TRBV19 and TRBJ2-2 genes, the complete variable region becomes DGGITQSPKYLFRKEGQNVTLSCEQNLNHDAMYWYRQDPGQGLRLIYYSQIVNDFQKGDIAEGYSVSREKKESFPLTVTSAQKNPTAFYLCATSGLAGAGELFFGEGSRLTVL.